The 5 T cell receptor beta chains below were found in one sample sequenced in a study of T cell repertoires in urothelial bladder cancer. Sequencing was performed with immunoSEQ multiplex PCR; in TCRdb, only in-frame clones are kept and a portion is missing. The data show roughly 6,600 clones, with 65% to 75% seen just once and approximately 12% held by the top ten. The sample consisted of tumor-infiltrating cells from bladder cancer. Source of these receptors: a human donor with urothelial carcinoma.

The chain has TRBV7-2 and TRBJ2-1, with 7 nucleotides matching TRBD1. Germline V gene data show CDR1 as SGHTA and CDR2 as FQGNSA. V trimming: 3 bases; J trimming: 7 bases; junction bases outside the gene matches: 9. The CDR3 covers 15 residues. CDR3 sequence: CASSLIGTVGNEQFF. In DNA, the CDR3 is TGTGCCAGCAGCTTGATAGGGACAGTTGGGAATGAGCAGTTCTTC.

This clone was counted a few times. This rearrangement joins TRBV6-6 to TRBJ1-5; 8 bases fit TRBD1. Germline V CDR1 and CDR2: MNHNY, SVGAGI (reference sequence). V gave up 10 bases and J gave up 5 bases; unmatched junction bases: 10. This CDR3 spans 14 amino acids. The CDR3: CATWGDRLYQPQHF. CDR3 nucleotide sequence: TGTGCCACATGGGGGGACAGGTTGTATCAGCCCCAGCATTTT.

This chain joins TRBV19 and TRBJ1-1; D is undetermined. V was pared by 0 bases and J by 1 base, with 6 bases between. The CDR3 has 14 residues. CDR1 LNHDA and CDR2 SQIVND come from the germline V gene (reference sequence). CDR3 protein: CASSIDLRNTEAFF. In nucleotides, the CDR3 is TGTGCCAGTAGTATAGATCTCAGGAACACTGAAGCTTTCTTT.

The gene calls are TRBV7-9 and TRBJ1-1; D not resolved. The CDR3 is 14 residues long. V was trimmed by 4 bases and J by 3 bases, leaving 12 bases between them. Per germline, CDR1 SEHNR and CDR2 FQNEAQ (reference sequence). This CDR3 reads CASSSGRTYTEAFF. CDR3 bases: TGTGCCAGCAGCTCTGGACGGACGTACACTGAAGCTTTCTTT.

The chain links TRBV18 to TRBJ2-5; 9 bases match TRBD2. Trimming took 8 bases from V and 2 from J; bases not matched to a gene: 6. The CDR3 runs to 14 residues. Germline CDR1 and CDR2: KGHSH and LQKENI. The CDR3 DNA sequence: TGTGCCAGCACGCGTAGCGGGGGACAAGAGACCCAGTACTTC. Translated, it gives CASTRSGGQETQYF.